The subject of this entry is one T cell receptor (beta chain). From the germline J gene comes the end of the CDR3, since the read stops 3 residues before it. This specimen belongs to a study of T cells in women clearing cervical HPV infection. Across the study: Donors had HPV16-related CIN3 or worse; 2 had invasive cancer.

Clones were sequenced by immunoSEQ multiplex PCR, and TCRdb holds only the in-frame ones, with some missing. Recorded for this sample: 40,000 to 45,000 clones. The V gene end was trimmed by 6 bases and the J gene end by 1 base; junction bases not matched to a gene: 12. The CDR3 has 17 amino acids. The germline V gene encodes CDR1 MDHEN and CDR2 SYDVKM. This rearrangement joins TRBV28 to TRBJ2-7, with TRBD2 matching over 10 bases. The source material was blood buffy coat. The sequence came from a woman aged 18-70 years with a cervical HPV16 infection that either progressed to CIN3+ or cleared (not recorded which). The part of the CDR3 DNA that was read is TGTGCCAGCAGCCAATTACTCTGGGGACTAGCGTCCTACGAG. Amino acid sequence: CASSQLLWGLASYE. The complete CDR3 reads CASSQLLWGLASYEQYF.